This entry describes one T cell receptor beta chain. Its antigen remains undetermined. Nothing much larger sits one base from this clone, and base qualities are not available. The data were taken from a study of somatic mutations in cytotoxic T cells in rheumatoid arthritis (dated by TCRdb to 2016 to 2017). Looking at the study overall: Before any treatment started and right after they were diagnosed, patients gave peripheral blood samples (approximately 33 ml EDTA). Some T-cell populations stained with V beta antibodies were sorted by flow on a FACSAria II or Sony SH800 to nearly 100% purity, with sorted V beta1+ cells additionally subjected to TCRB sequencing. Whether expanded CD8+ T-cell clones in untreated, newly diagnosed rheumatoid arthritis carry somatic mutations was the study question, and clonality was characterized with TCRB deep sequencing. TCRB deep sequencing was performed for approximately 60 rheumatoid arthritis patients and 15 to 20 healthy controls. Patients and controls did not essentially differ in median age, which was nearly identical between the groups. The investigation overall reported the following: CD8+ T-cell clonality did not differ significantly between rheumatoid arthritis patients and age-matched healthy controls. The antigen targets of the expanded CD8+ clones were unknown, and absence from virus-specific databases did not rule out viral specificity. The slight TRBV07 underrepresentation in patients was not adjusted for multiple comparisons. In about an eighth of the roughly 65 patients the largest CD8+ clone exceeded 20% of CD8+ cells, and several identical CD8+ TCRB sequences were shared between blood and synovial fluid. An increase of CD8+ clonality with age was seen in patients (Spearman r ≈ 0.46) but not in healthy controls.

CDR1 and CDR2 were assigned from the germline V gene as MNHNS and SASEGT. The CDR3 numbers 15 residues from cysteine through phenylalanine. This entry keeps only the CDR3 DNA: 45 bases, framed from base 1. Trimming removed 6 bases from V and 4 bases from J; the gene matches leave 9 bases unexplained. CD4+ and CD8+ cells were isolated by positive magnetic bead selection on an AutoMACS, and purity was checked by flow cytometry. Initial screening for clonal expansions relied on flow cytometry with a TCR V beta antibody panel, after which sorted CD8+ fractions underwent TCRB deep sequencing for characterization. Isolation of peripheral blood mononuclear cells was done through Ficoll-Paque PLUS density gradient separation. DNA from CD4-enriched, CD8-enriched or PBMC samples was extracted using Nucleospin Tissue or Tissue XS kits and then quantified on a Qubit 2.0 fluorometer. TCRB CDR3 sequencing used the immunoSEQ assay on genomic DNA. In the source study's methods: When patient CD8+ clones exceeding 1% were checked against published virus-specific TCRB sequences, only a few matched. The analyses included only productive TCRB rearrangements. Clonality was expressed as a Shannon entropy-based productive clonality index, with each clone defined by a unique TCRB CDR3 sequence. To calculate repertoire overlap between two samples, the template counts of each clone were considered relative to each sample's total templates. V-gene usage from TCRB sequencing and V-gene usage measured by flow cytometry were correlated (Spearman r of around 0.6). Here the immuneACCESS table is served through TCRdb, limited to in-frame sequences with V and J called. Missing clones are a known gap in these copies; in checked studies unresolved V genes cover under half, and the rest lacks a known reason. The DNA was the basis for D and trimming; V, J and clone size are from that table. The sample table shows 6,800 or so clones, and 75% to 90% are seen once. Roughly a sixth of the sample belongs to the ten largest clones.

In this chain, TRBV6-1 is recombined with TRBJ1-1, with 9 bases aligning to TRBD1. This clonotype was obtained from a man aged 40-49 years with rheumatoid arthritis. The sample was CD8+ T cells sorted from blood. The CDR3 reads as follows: CASSPGQGLSTEAFF. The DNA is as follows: TGTGCCAGCAGCCCGGGACAGGGACTTAGCACTGAAGCTTTCTTT.